This T cell receptor (beta chain) was observed in a study of blood T cells in healthy people across ages. Study at large: Capture by template switching was about one barcoded beta molecule per two T cells.

About this clonotype itself: What it binds is unknown.

Total RNA was extracted at no less than 5 micrograms per sample. It was with a sample-barcoded 5' primer and a J-beta primer mix that a second PCR of roughly 6 to 12 cycles was run. Every cDNA molecule carried a tag from a template-switch adaptor bearing 12 random nucleotides. TCRdb redid the calling of the 5' RACE reads with MiXCR, one entry per CDR3 protein. The data contain roughly 700,000 distinct CDR3 sequences, 49% of them seen just once; the ten biggest clones take up around 32%. Study-wide results and limits: Possibly, changes in expanded clonotypes were confounded because donor CMV status was unknown.

The receptor was derived from a woman aged 55-69 years in good health. The sample comprised blood.

DNA of the CDR3: TGTGCCAGCAGTTCGGGTGGGCCCCATTACAATGAGCAGTTCTTC. Its protein is CASSSGGPHYNEQFF. The rearrangement links TRBV28 to TRBJ2-1; unclear D gene. The CDR3 sequence is 15 residues long. Germline lookup yields CDR1 MDHEN and CDR2 SYDVKM. V gave up 4 bases and J gave up 4 bases, with 14 bases separating them.